The 22 T cell receptor beta chains listed next were all sequenced from one sample in a study of T cell changes during pregnancy in multiple sclerosis. The protocol was immunoSEQ multiplex PCR, while the TCRdb copy is restricted to in-frame clones and leaves out a portion. The sample includes roughly 110,000 clones, about 89% of them seen just once. The material sequenced was peripheral blood, taken before pregnancy. These receptors all stem from a female donor with multiple sclerosis, enrolled in a pregnancy study.

The V call is TRBV5-1, the J call TRBJ2-3; maybe TRBD2 (7 bases). With 3 bases removed from V and 2 bases from J, the gap between germline ends came to 16 bases. CDR3 length: 16 residues. Germline CDR1 SGHRS, CDR2 YFSETQ. The CDR3 loop reads CASSSGGGGTTDTQYF. In DNA, the CDR3 is TGCGCCAGCAGCTCGGGGGGAGGGGGGACCACAGATACGCAGTATTTT.

V and J are TRBV29-1 and TRBJ1-2; 7 positions match TRBD1. The V gene's germline CDR1 is SQVTM and CDR2 ANQGSEA. The CDR3 has 16 residues. J gave up 4 bases and V 2 bases, and 13 bases lay outside the gene matches. Here the CDR3 DNA reads TGCAGCGTTGAACCTTTAGCACCGGGACAGATCTATGGCTACACCTTC. This codes for CSVEPLAPGQIYGYTF.

The count of this clone is one. The chain is built from TRBV6-5 and TRBJ1-2; D is unresolved. Per the germline V gene, CDR1 is MNHEY and CDR2 is SVGAGI. The CDR3 runs to 13 residues. Trimming shortened V by 2 bases and J by 10 bases, and 14 bases separated the two germline ends. CDR3 sequence (DNA): TGTGCCAGCAGTTACGACACTCGACACTTCTACACCTTC. Translation: CASSYDTRHFYTF.

J is TRBJ1-2 and V is TRBV10-3, with TRBD1 matching 10 bases. The CDR3 spans 14 residues. J gave up 4 bases and V 4 bases, and 3 bases lay outside the gene matches. CDR1 ENHRY and CDR2 SYGVKD come from the germline V gene. The CDR3 sequence is CAISGGQGTYGYTF. The CDR3 region has the DNA TGTGCCATCAGTGGGGGACAGGGGACCTATGGCTACACCTTC.

The chain is built from TRBV18 and TRBJ2-7, with 10 positions matching TRBD2. J lost 4 bases, V lost 2 bases, and 11 bases had no gene match. Germline values: CDR1 KGHSH, CDR2 LQKENI. The CDR3 covers 17 residues. The CDR3 DNA is TGTGCCAGCTCACCATTGGTTCTAAGCGGGGGGGCTTACGAGCAGTACTTC. It encodes CASSPLVLSGGAYEQYF.

The rearrangement links TRBV5-1 to TRBJ1-1, with a weak D call TRBD1 (5 bases). Germline V gives CDR1 SGHRS, CDR2 YFSETQ. The CDR3 length is 15 residues. V was clipped by 2 bases and J by 1 base, with 12 bases between them. The CDR3: CASSLERQTNTEAFF. The CDR3 bases are TGCGCCAGCAGCTTAGAACGACAGACGAACACTGAAGCTTTCTTT.

This clone was recorded only once. The chain employs TRBV5-6 and TRBJ2-7; 9 positions agree with TRBD1. The CDR3 is 14 residues long. Trimming at V came to 4 bases and at J to 3 bases, leaving 5 bases not matched to a gene. Germline values: CDR1 SGHDT, CDR2 YYEEEE. CDR3 in amino acids: CASSTRTGDYEQYF. The DNA of the CDR3 is TGTGCCAGCAGCACGCGGACAGGGGACTACGAGCAGTACTTC.

V and J are TRBV5-4 and TRBJ2-6; D is perhaps TRBD1 (6 bases). From germline, CDR1 is SGHNT and CDR2 YYREEE (reference sequence). This CDR3 comprises 18 residues. V dropped 3 bases and J dropped 0 bases, with 16 bases sitting between them. The CDR3: CASSSIPGQHSGANVLTF. The CDR3 DNA reads TGTGCCAGCAGCTCAATTCCGGGACAACACTCTGGGGCCAACGTCCTGACTTTC.

The chain carries TRBV28 and TRBJ2-1, with TRBD2 matching over 7 bases. Germline V gene data show CDR1 as MDHEN and CDR2 as SYDVKM. The CDR3 spans 15 residues. V shed 2 bases, J shed 0 bases, and the junction held 1 base outside the gene matches. The CDR3 region has the DNA TGTGCCAGCAGTTTAGGCGGGAGCTCCTACAATGAGCAGTTCTTC. This gives the protein CASSLGGSSYNEQFF. Full variable domain (outside the CDR3, taken from reference TRBV28 and TRBJ2-1): DVKVTQSSRYLVKRTGEKVFLECVQDMDHENMFWYRQDPGLGLRLIYFSYDVKMKEKGDIPEGYSVSREKKERFSLILESASTNQTSMYLCASSLGGSSYNEQFFGPGTRLTVL.

The V call is TRBV19, the J call TRBJ1-5, with 10 bases aligning to TRBD1. V lost 6 bases and J lost 0; bases outside the gene matches: 2. The CDR3 is 15 residues long. Per the germline V gene, CDR1 is LNHDA and CDR2 is SQIVND (reference sequence). The CDR3 protein is CASRGQGNSNQPQHF. The CDR3, as DNA: TGTGCCAGTAGGGGACAGGGGAATAGCAATCAGCCCCAGCATTTT. The variable domain in full, with the rest retrieved from reference TRBV19 and TRBJ1-5, is DGGITQSPKYLFRKEGQNVTLSCEQNLNHDAMYWYRQDPGQGLRLIYYSQIVNDFQKGDIAEGYSVSREKKESFPLTVTSAQKNPTAFYLCASRGQGNSNQPQHFGDGTRLSIL.

The chain uses TRBV28 and TRBJ1-3; 9 nucleotides align to TRBD1. J was trimmed by 2 bases and V by 4 bases; bases with no gene match: 9. The CDR3 is 17 residues long. Germline CDR1 is MDHEN and CDR2 is SYDVKM. CDR3 protein: CASSSSGQGRAGNTIYF. CDR3 nucleotide sequence: TGTGCCAGCAGTTCCTCCGGACAGGGGCGCGCTGGAAACACCATATATTTT. The complete variable domain, with remaining parts taken from reference TRBV28 and TRBJ1-3, reads DVKVTQSSRYLVKRTGEKVFLECVQDMDHENMFWYRQDPGLGLRLIYFSYDVKMKEKGDIPEGYSVSREKKERFSLILESASTNQTSMYLCASSSSGQGRAGNTIYFGEGSWLTVV.

The chain links TRBV18 to TRBJ1-5; D perhaps matches TRBD1 (5 bases). Between the trimmed V and J ends, which lost 6 bases and 1 base, there was a span of 7 bases. This CDR3 is built from 13 residues. Germline V CDR1 and CDR2: KGHSH, LQKENI. The CDR3 DNA sequence: TGTGCCAGCTCTGACAGCAGCAATCAGCCCCAGCATTTT. Protein: CASSDSSNQPQHF.

The chain employs TRBV10-3 and TRBJ2-3; the match to TRBD1 covers 9 bases. The CDR3 length is 14 residues. Germline values: CDR1 ENHRY, CDR2 SYGVKD. Losses at the gene ends were 8 bases for V and 4 bases for J; bases not matched to a gene: 7. Here the CDR3 reads CAIRDRVSADTQYF. The CDR3 coding sequence is TGTGCCATCCGGGACAGGGTAAGCGCAGATACGCAGTATTTT.

The CDR3 DNA is TGTGCCAGCAGTGGACAGGGTACCATCGAGCAGTACTTC. Protein product: CASSGQGTIEQYF. The chain links TRBV6-6 to TRBJ2-7, with 8 bases lining up with TRBD1. CDR3 length equals 13 residues. J was trimmed by 6 bases and V by 5 bases; bases with no gene match: 6. CDR1 and CDR2 (germline): MNHNY, SVGAGI (reference sequence).

The gene calls are TRBV27 and TRBJ2-1, with D tentatively TRBD1 (5 bases). The CDR3 runs 18 residues. Germline CDR1 MNHEY, CDR2 SMNVEV (reference sequence). V lost 1 base and J lost 4, with 20 bases in between. The CDR3 sequence: CASSLWGSPEPLYNEQFF. DNA for the CDR3: TGTGCCAGCAGTTTATGGGGCTCGCCCGAACCACTTTACAATGAGCAGTTCTTC.

The table lists this clone with a count of one. The chain recombines TRBV5-1 with TRBJ1-2, with D perhaps matching TRBD1 (6 bases). Germline-derived CDR1 and CDR2 are SGHRS and YFSETQ. This CDR3 comprises 13 residues. V was trimmed by 2 bases and J by 4 bases, leaving 9 bases between them. The CDR3 DNA sequence: TGCGCCAGCAGCTTACCGGACAGCTATGGCTACACCTTC. It yields the protein CASSLPDSYGYTF.

This chain links TRBV28 with TRBJ1-4; possibly TRBD1 for D (6 bases). This CDR3 has 16 residues. Germline loops: CDR1 MDHEN, CDR2 SYDVKM. V lost 6 bases and J lost 6, with 20 bases in between. Written as DNA, the CDR3 is TGTGCCAGCAGCCCCGGGTCAGGGACATTCCATGAAAAACTGTTTTTT. The encoded protein is CASSPGSGTFHEKLFF. The full variable domain, rest sourced from reference TRBV28 and TRBJ1-4, is DVKVTQSSRYLVKRTGEKVFLECVQDMDHENMFWYRQDPGLGLRLIYFSYDVKMKEKGDIPEGYSVSREKKERFSLILESASTNQTSMYLCASSPGSGTFHEKLFFGSGTQLSVL.

This rearrangement joins TRBV28 to TRBJ2-7; TRBD2 matches 9 bases. The CDR3 covers 16 residues. In germline, CDR1 is MDHEN, CDR2 SYDVKM. After removal of 3 bases from V and 3 bases from J, the junction contained 9 bases not matched to a gene. CDR3 sequence reads: CASSFNQLAGLYEQYF. Here the CDR3 DNA reads TGTGCCAGCAGTTTTAACCAACTAGCGGGTCTCTACGAGCAGTACTTC. Looking up the rest from reference TRBV28 and TRBJ2-7 gives the full variable domain: DVKVTQSSRYLVKRTGEKVFLECVQDMDHENMFWYRQDPGLGLRLIYFSYDVKMKEKGDIPEGYSVSREKKERFSLILESASTNQTSMYLCASSFNQLAGLYEQYFGPGTRLTVT.

The chain uses TRBV6-1 and TRBJ1-1, with 8 positions matching TRBD1. The CDR3 spans 14 residues. V shed 4 bases, J shed 1 base, and the junction held 2 bases outside the gene matches. CDR1 is MNHNS and CDR2 is SASEGT in the germline V gene. CDR3 DNA: TGTGCCAGCAGTGCCACAGGGGGGAACACTGAAGCTTTCTTT. As protein: CASSATGGNTEAFF.

The rearrangement uses TRBV29-1 and TRBJ2-7, with 9 bases lining up with TRBD2. This CDR3 is 14 amino acids long. Trimming took 0 bases from V and 3 from J; bases not matched to a gene: 3. CDR1 is SQVTM and CDR2 is ANQGSEA in the germline V gene. The CDR3 DNA sequence: TGCAGCGTTGAAGATCGTAGCGGGAGCTACGAGCAGTACTTC. Protein: CSVEDRSGSYEQYF.

In this sample, this clone turned up a few times. This chain joins TRBV5-4 and TRBJ1-1; the D is unclear. V was clipped by 1 base and J by 1 base, with 11 bases between them. The CDR3 sequence is 15 residues long. In germline, CDR1 is SGHNT, CDR2 YYREEE (reference sequence). The CDR3 protein is CASSLPGVGNTEAFF. CDR3 nucleotides: TGTGCCAGCAGCTTGCCCGGGGTCGGGAACACTGAAGCTTTCTTT.

The chain uses TRBV2 and TRBJ1-6; D remains ambiguous. Germline-derived CDR1 and CDR2 are SNHLY and FYNNEI. Between the trimmed V and J ends, which lost 7 bases and 14 bases, there was a span of 12 bases. The length of the CDR3 is 11 residues. The CDR3 DNA reads TGTGCCAGCACGGGAGGGTTGGCCCTCCACTTT. It specifies CASTGGLALHF.